This TCR beta chain emerged from a study of T cells in Graves' hyperthyroidism and ophthalmopathy. Study at large: Peripheral blood collection took place at initial diagnosis, before any treatment. Whole-study results and caveats: In the analysis, a 13 V-J model separated ophthalmopathy from stable hyperthyroidism. Among thyroid clonotypes expanded above 0.001, most also appeared in blood.

Regions amplified from RNA transcripts were the TCR beta CDR3 regions. A set of HTBI primers served as the primers for a first-round RT-PCR of the TCR CDR3. TCRdb analysed the multiplex PCR reads with MiXCR anew, one entry per CDR3 protein. Among about 520,000 distinct CDR3 sequences listed, approximately 25% were seen once. This clonotype has a count of ten or more. Its antigen is as yet unknown. Fresh 10 ml peripheral blood yielded PBMCs. This CDR3 comprises 12 residues. The germline V gene has CDR1 MNHEY and CDR2 SMNVEV (reference sequence). Trimming removed 5 bases from V and 6 bases from J; junction bases left unmatched: 4.

The gene calls are TRBV27 and TRBJ2-7, with 7 bases identical to TRBD1. This sequence originates from a young woman with Graves' ophthalmopathy. Sequencing input: blood. CDR3 coding DNA: TGTGCCAGCAGTCACAGGGGAGCCGAGCAGTACTTC. Its protein product is CASSHRGAEQYF.